This paragraph reports one T cell receptor beta chain. This sample is part of a study of cytomegalovirus exposure and HLA in healthy donors. 60 Vbeta and 13 Jbeta primers were used in PCR. Some clones are missing from TCRdb's copy, which holds only in-frame ones; the method was immunoSEQ multiplex PCR. The table shows about 90,000 clones, with roughly 66% occurring only once. The CDR3 sequence is 15 residues long. Deletions cut 5 bases from V and 0 bases from J, with 12 bases between. Germline CDR1 is MNHEY and CDR2 is SMNVEV (reference sequence). The genes are TRBV27 and TRBJ2-3; a weak D match, TRBD1 (6 bases). This clonotype was obtained from a man under 40 in good health and CMV-seronegative. The specimen sequenced was PBMCs. The CDR3 reads CASSLDRTSTDTQYF. CDR3 in DNA: TGTGCCAGCAGTCTAGACAGGACTAGCACAGATACGCAGTATTTT.